The 26 T cell receptor beta chains below come from one sample, sequenced in a study of CD8 T cells in Susac syndrome. With random hexamers, reverse transcription was performed on about 0.45 to 1 ug of RNA. TCRdb called the immunoSEQ multiplex PCR reads again in MiXCR, with one record for every CDR3 protein. This repertoire shows 70,000 or so distinct CDR3 sequences, roughly 94% found once; its top ten account for about 0.25%. The sequencing input was CD8+ T cells from PBMCs. The receptors come from a human donor in good health.

V is TRBV2 and J is TRBJ2-2; tentatively, D is TRBD1 (5 bases). The CDR3 spans 16 residues. The germline CDR1 and CDR2 sequences are SNHLY and FYNNEI. V lost 4 bases and J lost 2, with 14 bases in between. The CDR3 protein is CASSGGSGSNTGELFF. DNA of the CDR3: TGTGCCAGCAGTGGGGGCTCCGGGTCAAACACCGGGGAGCTGTTTTTT. The variable domain in full, completed from reference TRBV2 and TRBJ2-2, reads EPEVTQTPSHQVTQMGQEVILRCVPISNHLYFYWYRQILGQKVEFLVSFYNNEISEKSEIFDDQFSVERPDGSNFTLKIRSTKLEDSAMYFCASSGGSGSNTGELFFGEGSRLTVL.

The chain recombines TRBV29-1 with TRBJ1-1; 9 positions match TRBD1. This CDR3 spans 12 amino acids. V lost 7 bases and J lost 6; bases outside the gene matches: 6. The germline CDR1 and CDR2 sequences are SQVTM and ANQGSEA. CDR3 nucleotides: TGCAGCGGGGGACAGGGTGGTTCTGAAGCTTTCTTT. Residues: CSGGQGGSEAFF.

The gene calls are TRBV30 and TRBJ1-3; D gene uncertain. Germline V gene lookup returns CDR1 GTSNPN and CDR2 SVGIG (reference sequence). The CDR3 totals 14 residues. V was trimmed by 4 bases and J by 3 bases, leaving 13 bases between them. CDR3 region: CAWIVGSGGNTIYF. The DNA of the CDR3 is TGTGCCTGGATAGTAGGGTCGGGTGGAAACACCATATATTTT.

The rearrangement uses TRBV29-1 and TRBJ1-1; weak D call: TRBD1 (5 bases). The CDR3 is made up of 13 amino acids. Germline lookup yields CDR1 SQVTM and CDR2 ANQGSEA. Trimming pared 3 bases from V and 3 bases from J, leaving 11 bases between. CDR3 in DNA: TGCAGCGTTGACCGGGGGGGGGACACTGAAGCTTTCTTT. Residues: CSVDRGGDTEAFF.

The CDR3 spells CASSLNSVYEQYF. The DNA of the CDR3 is TGTGCCAGCAGTTTGAACAGCGTCTACGAGCAGTACTTC. The V gene is TRBV27, the J gene TRBJ2-7; no clear D. The CDR3 is made up of 13 amino acids. CDR1 MNHEY and CDR2 SMNVEV come from the germline V gene (reference sequence). V lost 3 bases and J 3 bases, leaving 9 bases between the germline ends.

The genes are TRBV14 and TRBJ2-5; the match to TRBD2 covers 10 bases. The CDR3 is 14 amino acids. Germline trimming cut 4 bases from V and 2 bases from J; bases unmatched to any gene: 1. Per the germline V gene, CDR1 is SGHDN and CDR2 is FVKESK. This CDR3 is CASSPGLAQETQYF. The CDR3 DNA follows: TGTGCCAGCAGCCCGGGACTAGCGCAAGAGACCCAGTACTTC.

In its sample, this clonotype was seen a few times. The rearrangement joins TRBV27 to TRBJ2-4, with D possibly TRBD2 on 6 matching bases. The ends were cut back, 5 bases at V and 0 bases at J, with 11 bases in the middle. In germline, CDR1 is MNHEY, CDR2 SMNVEV (reference sequence). CDR3 length: 15 residues. The CDR3 sequence: CASSPGTLAKNIQYF. DNA of the CDR3: TGTGCCAGCAGTCCCGGGACTCTAGCCAAAAACATTCAGTACTTC.

CDR3 bases: TGTGCCAGCAGCCTTATGGGGGGCTGGGATACGCAGTATTTT. It is translated as CASSLMGGWDTQYF. The V gene is TRBV5-4, the J gene TRBJ2-3; D may be TRBD1 or TRBD2 (6 bases each). Trimming took off 4 bases at V and 6 bases at J, with 15 bases between the two ends. Germline lookup yields CDR1 SGHNT and CDR2 YYREEE (reference sequence). The CDR3 extends over 14 amino acids.

The chain employs TRBV4-3 and TRBJ2-1, with 8 bases identical to TRBD1. V shed 0 bases, J shed 9 bases, and the junction held 4 bases outside the gene matches. CDR1 and CDR2 (germline): LGHNA, YSLEER. The CDR3 runs 14 residues. This chain's CDR3 is CASSQDSDRGEQFF. The CDR3 bases are TGCGCCAGCAGCCAAGATTCCGACAGGGGTGAGCAGTTCTTC.

The V call is TRBV20-1, the J call TRBJ2-1; TRBD2 matches at 7 bases. The CDR3 covers 14 residues. V was clipped by 0 bases and J by 10 bases; unmatched bases: 9. CDR1 and CDR2 (germline): DFQATT, SNEGSKA (reference sequence). For the CDR3, the DNA is TGCAGTGCTAGAGATCCAGAAGGGGACTACGAGCAGTTCTTC. Translation: CSARDPEGDYEQFF.

The rearrangement joins TRBV7-9 to TRBJ1-5; perhaps TRBD1 as D (6 bases). Looked up from germline, CDR1 is SEHNR and CDR2 is FQNEAQ (reference sequence). CDR3 length: 14 amino acids. Between the trimmed V and J ends, which lost 4 bases and 4 bases, there was a span of 11 bases. The CDR3 loop reads CASSSGQTNQPQHF. CDR3 nucleotides: TGTGCCAGCAGCTCTGGACAGACGAATCAGCCCCAGCATTTT. Full variable domain (missing parts from reference TRBV7-9 and TRBJ1-5): DTGVSQNPRHKITKRGQNVTFRCDPISEHNRLYWYRQTLGQGPEFLTYFQNEAQLEKSRLLSDRFSAERPKGSFSTLEIQRTEQGDSAMYLCASSSGQTNQPQHFGDGTRLSIL.

The rearrangement links TRBV7-2 to TRBJ2-5; weak D call: TRBD1 (5 bases). Trimming shortened V by 3 bases and J by 5 bases, and 16 bases separated the two germline ends. This CDR3 contains 15 residues. Germline-derived CDR1 and CDR2 are SGHTA and FQGNSA. The CDR3 region has the DNA TGTGCCAGCAGCTTTGACTGGCAGGGAAGTGAGACCCAGTACTTC. This encodes CASSFDWQGSETQYF.

The chain links TRBV6-5 to TRBJ2-7; no clear D. Germline CDR1 reads MNHEY; CDR2 reads SVGAGI. V dropped 6 bases and J dropped 5 bases, with 11 bases sitting between them. This CDR3 comprises 12 residues. CDR3 bases: TGTGCCAGCAGCCTCTCTCCCGACGAGCAGTACTTC. Its translation is CASSLSPDEQYF.

The gene calls are TRBV12-3 or TRBV12-4 and TRBJ1-3, with D unclear. The V and J ends lost 0 bases and 4 bases respectively, with 16 bases between them. CDR3 length equals 17 residues. This CDR3 reads CASSLAGARAGGNTIYF. The CDR3 nucleotides are TGTGCCAGCAGTTTAGCTGGCGCCCGGGCCGGGGGAAACACCATATATTTT.

There are a few counts of this clonotype. The chain links TRBV7-9 to TRBJ2-7, with a possible D match to TRBD1 (5 bases). The CDR3 has 12 residues. Germline CDR1 reads SEHNR; CDR2 reads FQNEAQ (reference sequence). Deletions cut 6 bases from V and 7 bases from J, with 13 bases between. CDR3 sequence (DNA): TGTGCCAGCAGAGGCCCCAGGGCGGAGCAGTACTTC. Residues: CASRGPRAEQYF.

To note about this clonotype: The junction shows a germline mismatch at one end, possibly a read error. J is TRBJ2-7 and V is TRBV7-2, with 11 bases identical to TRBD2. Germline assignment: CDR1 SGHTA and CDR2 FQGNSA. The CDR3 is made up of 15 amino acids. This CDR3 is CARSSLAGGPWEQYF. As DNA, the CDR3 is TGTGCCCGCAGCTCTCTAGCGGGGGGCCCTTGGGAGCAGTACTTC.

This chain links TRBV6-5 with TRBJ2-6, with 7 nucleotides matching TRBD1. Germline loops: CDR1 MNHEY, CDR2 SVGAGI. V shed 10 bases, J shed 0 bases, and the junction held 6 bases outside the gene matches. This CDR3 is built from 15 residues. The CDR3 loop reads CATGQALSGANVLTF. The DNA for the CDR3 is TGTGCCACCGGACAGGCCCTCTCTGGGGCCAACGTCCTGACTTTC.

The V call is TRBV4-3, the J call TRBJ1-6; 9 bases map to TRBD1. The CDR3 has 16 amino acids. In germline, CDR1 is LGHNA, CDR2 YSLEER. V dropped 3 bases and J dropped 8; count of bases not matched to a gene: 8. The chain's CDR3 is CASSQASGTGHSPLHF. The DNA of the CDR3 is TGCGCCAGCAGCCAGGCTTCCGGGACAGGGCATTCACCCCTCCACTTT.

The V and J genes are TRBV28 and TRBJ2-1, with TRBD1 identical over 8 bases. This CDR3 is built from 13 residues. CDR1 and CDR2 from the germline V gene are MDHEN and SYDVKM. After removal of 9 bases from V and 7 bases from J, the junction contained 8 bases not matched to a gene. Here the CDR3 reads CASRQGARNEQFF. DNA for the CDR3: TGTGCCAGTCGCCAGGGGGCTCGAAATGAGCAGTTCTTC.

The chain employs TRBV5-1 and TRBJ2-5; D possibly uses TRBD1 or TRBD2 (5 bases each). Germline loops: CDR1 SGHRS, CDR2 YFSETQ. This CDR3 contains 14 residues. Trimming took 8 bases from V and 2 from J, leaving 16 bases between them. CDR3 in DNA: TGCGCCAGTAGGGACGTAAACCCTCAAGAGACCCAGTACTTC. Translating it yields CASRDVNPQETQYF.

The chain has TRBV4-3 and TRBJ1-6, with 7 bases fitting TRBD1. Losses at the gene ends were 0 bases for V and 7 bases for J; bases not matched to a gene: 3. The CDR3 totals 15 residues. CDR1 is LGHNA, CDR2 YSLEER, per germline. Here the CDR3 reads CASSQDRDRNSPLHF. The CDR3 DNA reads as TGCGCCAGCAGCCAAGATAGGGACAGAAATTCACCCCTCCACTTT.

The gene calls are TRBV7-9 and TRBJ1-1; no clear D gene. Trimming removed 5 bases from V and 2 bases from J, with 6 bases in between. Germline V lookup: CDR1 SEHNR, CDR2 FQNEAQ (reference sequence). The CDR3 runs 12 residues. Written as DNA, the CDR3 is TGTGCCAGCAGCCCCAGTAACACTGAAGCTTTCTTT. Translation: CASSPSNTEAFF.

The chain employs TRBV21-1 and TRBJ1-5; TRBD1, the D gene given by the table, was not confirmed from the DNA. TRBV21-1 is a known pseudogene. There are 16 residues in the CDR3. CDR3 in DNA: TGTGCCAGCAGCATCACCAGGGGGAGAGCCAATCAGCCCCAGCATTTT. It is translated as CASSITRGRANQPQHF.

The chain couples TRBV5-1 to TRBJ2-2; D not resolved. Trimming pared 0 bases from V and 5 bases from J, leaving 11 bases between. Germline assignment: CDR1 SGHRS and CDR2 YFSETQ. This CDR3 region has 15 residues. CDR3 DNA: TGCGCCAGCAGCTTGGTTCGCACCGGGACCGGGGAGCTGTTTTTT. It encodes CASSLVRTGTGELFF.

In DNA form, the CDR3 reads TGTGCCAGCAGTTTGTCACCCTTATGGGGAGGCTACACCTTC. This translates into CASSLSPLWGGYTF. The gene calls are TRBV28 and TRBJ1-2; no reliable D call. Trimming removed 3 bases at V and 8 bases at J, with 16 bases between. Germline CDR1 reads MDHEN; CDR2 reads SYDVKM. The CDR3 length is 14 residues.

V is TRBV7-9 and J is TRBJ2-5; maybe TRBD2 (5 bases). Germline CDR1 SEHNR, CDR2 FQNEAQ (reference sequence). With 3 bases removed from V and 5 bases from J, the gap between germline ends came to 13 bases. The CDR3 is made up of 14 amino acids. In DNA, the CDR3 is TGTGCCAGCAGCTTCGGCGGACTGAAGGAGACCCAGTACTTC. This translates into CASSFGGLKETQYF.